The rows below give T cell receptor beta chains drawn from one sample of a study of T cell responses to AZD1222 COVID-19 vaccine. Data came from immunoSEQ multiplex PCR; TCRdb stores just in-frame clones and leaves some out. The sample includes around 79,000 clones, around 88% of them seen just once. The sample in question was peripheral blood, obtained on day 0 of AZD1222 vaccination. The origin of the receptors is an adult in good health. CDR3s leave out the opening cysteine and the closing phenylalanine or tryptophan.

v_gene,j_gene,CDR3aa
TRBV11-2,TRBJ2-7,ASSLYTYEQY
TRBV6-5,TRBJ1-6,ASSSNFDSPLH
TRBV2,TRBJ2-7,ASSVSSGSREQY
TRBV5-1,TRBJ2-7,ASSFSLGAYEQY
TRBV6-5,TRBJ1-1,ASRGGGQGEIEAF
TRBV27,TRBJ1-1,ASSLRTGGNTEAF
TRBV28,TRBJ1-1,ASSAGNTEAF
TRBV28,TRBJ1-1,ASSPTPIPSTEAF
TRBV11-2,TRBJ2-1,ASSYITSGSYEQF
TRBV4-2,TRBJ1-1,ASSQVRRVNTEAF
TRBV5-1,TRBJ2-2,ASSPIYGNTGELF
TRBV10-3,TRBJ2-7,AISDRGHEQY
TRBV23-1,TRBJ1-5,ASSRSGQTGENQPQH
TRBV29-1,TRBJ1-2,SVEGIRDSTNYGYT
TRBV19,TRBJ2-7,ASAAGTGGYEQY
TRBV6-5,TRBJ1-4,ASRRGVVPNEKLF
TRBV24-1,TRBJ2-7,ATSQKPGQGSYEQY
TRBV2,TRBJ1-2,ASSGGGDYGYT
TRBV4-2,TRBJ2-7,ASSQEGRSYEQY
TRBV24-1,TRBJ1-2,ATSDSRQGSVRGYT